This TCR beta chain was identified during a study of blood T cells in healthy people across ages. Then a second PCR, running about 7 to 11 cycles, was carried out with a sample-barcoded 5' primer and a J-beta primer mix. TCRdb re-analysed the 5' RACE reads in MiXCR, keeping a single row per CDR3 protein. The sample shows over a million distinct CDR3 sequences, roughly 45% of them seen only once. The trim removed 0 bases at V and 2 bases at J, leaving 2 bases unmatched. CDR1 is SGHTA, CDR2 FQGNSA, per germline. CDR3 length: 18 amino acids. Sequencing was done on a sample of blood. The chain carries TRBV7-2 and TRBJ2-3; 16 nucleotides align to TRBD2. This TCR came from a woman between 18 and 29 years old in good health. This CDR3 is CASSLAGTSGGATDTQYF. In DNA, the CDR3 is TGTGCCAGCAGCTTAGCCGGGACTAGCGGGGGGGCCACAGATACGCAGTATTTT.